One and the same sample provided the 5 T cell receptor beta chains below, sequenced in a study of blood T cell repertoires in COVID-19. The assay was immunoSEQ multiplex PCR, and TCRdb's table has in-frame clones only and misses some. The sample contains about 130,000 clones, approximately 82% of which appear only once. Sequencing was performed on peripheral blood. The receptors were gathered from a man aged 35-49 years with active or convalescent COVID-19.

This clone came up once. The V call is TRBV9, the J call TRBJ1-3; 9 positions match TRBD1. With V trimmed by 0 bases and J by 7 bases, 5 bases remained unmatched. CDR3 length: 15 residues. Per germline, CDR1 SGDLS and CDR2 YYNGEE. CDR3 protein: CASSVDGQGLNTIYF. DNA of the CDR3: TGTGCCAGCAGCGTAGACGGACAGGGGTTGAACACCATATATTTT.

V gene TRBV5-6 combines with J gene TRBJ2-7, with 8 bases matching TRBD2. CDR3 length: 14 amino acids. Trimming cost V 6 bases and J 2 bases; bases outside gene matches: 7. Germline V gene sequence: CDR1 SGHDT, CDR2 YYEEEE. The CDR3 here is CASTPLAGTYEQYF. As DNA, the CDR3 is TGTGCCAGCACCCCGTTAGCGGGGACCTACGAGCAGTACTTC.

V is TRBV11-2 and J is TRBJ1-4; D is undetermined. The V end lost 5 bases, the J end lost 8 bases, and 12 bases lay between the germline ends. Germline CDR1 is SGHAT and CDR2 is FQNNGV. The CDR3 has 13 amino acids. The CDR3 reads CASSLRAGEKLFF. CDR3 DNA: TGTGCCAGCAGCCTAAGGGCGGGGGAAAAACTGTTTTTT.

This clone has just one count. The gene calls are TRBV18 and TRBJ1-4, with TRBD1 matching over 7 bases. The CDR3 length is 16 residues. Trimming cost V 2 bases and J 0 bases; bases outside gene matches: 3. Looked up from germline, CDR1 is KGHSH and CDR2 is LQKENI. For the CDR3, the DNA is TGTGCCAGCTCACCATTGCAGGGGGCAACTAATGAAAAACTGTTTTTT. Translation: CASSPLQGATNEKLFF.

The chain employs TRBV2 and TRBJ1-5; no clear D gene. Germline CDR1 and CDR2: SNHLY and FYNNEI. CDR3 length: 12 amino acids. Trimming pared 5 bases from V and 7 bases from J, leaving 9 bases between. The CDR3 region is CASSRLLQPQHF. The CDR3, as DNA: TGTGCCAGCAGTCGTCTCCTACAGCCCCAGCATTTT.